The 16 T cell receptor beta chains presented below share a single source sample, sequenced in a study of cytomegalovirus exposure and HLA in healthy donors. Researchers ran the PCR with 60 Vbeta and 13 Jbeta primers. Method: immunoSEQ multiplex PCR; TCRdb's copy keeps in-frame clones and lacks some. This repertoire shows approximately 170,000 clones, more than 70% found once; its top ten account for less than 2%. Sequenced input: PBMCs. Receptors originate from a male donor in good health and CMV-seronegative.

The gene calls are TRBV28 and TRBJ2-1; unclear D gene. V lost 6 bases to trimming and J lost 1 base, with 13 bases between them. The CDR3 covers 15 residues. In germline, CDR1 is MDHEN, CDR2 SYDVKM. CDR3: CASRPTVSSYNEQFF. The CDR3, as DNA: TGTGCCAGCAGACCTACTGTAAGTTCCTACAATGAGCAGTTCTTC.

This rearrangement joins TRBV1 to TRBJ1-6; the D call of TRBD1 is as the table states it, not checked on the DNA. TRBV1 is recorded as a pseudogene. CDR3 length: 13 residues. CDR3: CTEASTGYSPLHF. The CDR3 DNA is TGCACCGAGGCCTCTACAGGGTACTCACCCCTCCACTTT.

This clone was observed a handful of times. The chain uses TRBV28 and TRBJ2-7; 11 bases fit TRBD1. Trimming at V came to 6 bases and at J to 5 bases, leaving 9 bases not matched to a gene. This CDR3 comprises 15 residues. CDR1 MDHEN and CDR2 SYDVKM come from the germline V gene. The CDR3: CASSLGGQGVHEQYF. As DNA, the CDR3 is TGTGCCAGCAGCCTGGGGGGACAGGGGGTCCACGAGCAGTACTTC. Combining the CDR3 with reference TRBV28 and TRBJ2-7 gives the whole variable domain DVKVTQSSRYLVKRTGEKVFLECVQDMDHENMFWYRQDPGLGLRLIYFSYDVKMKEKGDIPEGYSVSREKKERFSLILESASTNQTSMYLCASSLGGQGVHEQYFGPGTRLTVT.

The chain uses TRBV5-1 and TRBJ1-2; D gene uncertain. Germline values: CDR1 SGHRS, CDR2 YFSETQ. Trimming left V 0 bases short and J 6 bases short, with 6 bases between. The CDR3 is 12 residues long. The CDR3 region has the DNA TGCGCCAGCAGCTTGGACAGAAATGGCTACACCTTC. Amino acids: CASSLDRNGYTF.

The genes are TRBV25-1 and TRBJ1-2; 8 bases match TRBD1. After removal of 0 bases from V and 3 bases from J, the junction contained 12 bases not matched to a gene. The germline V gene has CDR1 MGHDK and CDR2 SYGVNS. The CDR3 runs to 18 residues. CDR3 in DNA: TGTGCCAGCAGTGAATACCCCGGGACAGGACCTCACCACTATGGCTACACCTTC. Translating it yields CASSEYPGTGPHHYGYTF.

This chain's CDR3 is CASKGGRHNEQFF. The CDR3 DNA reads TGTGCCAGCAAAGGAGGCAGACACAATGAGCAGTTCTTC. The chain couples TRBV6-4 to TRBJ2-1; D may be TRBD2 (5 bases). Germline loops: CDR1 MRHNA, CDR2 SNTAGT. V was pared by 7 bases and J by 5 bases, with 12 bases between. This CDR3 is 13 amino acids long.

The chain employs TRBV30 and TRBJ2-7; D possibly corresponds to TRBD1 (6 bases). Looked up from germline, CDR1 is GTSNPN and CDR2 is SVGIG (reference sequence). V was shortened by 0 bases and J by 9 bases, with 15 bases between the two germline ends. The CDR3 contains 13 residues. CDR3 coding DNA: TGTGCCTGGAGTGTAGGGGGTATTCAGGCGCAGTACTTC. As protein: CAWSVGGIQAQYF. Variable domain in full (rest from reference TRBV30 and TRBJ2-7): SQTIHQWPATLVQPVGSPLSLECTVEGTSNPNLYWYRQAAGRGLQLLFYSVGIGQISSEVPQNLSASRPQDRQFILSSKKLLLSDSGFYLCAWSVGGIQAQYFGPGTRLTVT.

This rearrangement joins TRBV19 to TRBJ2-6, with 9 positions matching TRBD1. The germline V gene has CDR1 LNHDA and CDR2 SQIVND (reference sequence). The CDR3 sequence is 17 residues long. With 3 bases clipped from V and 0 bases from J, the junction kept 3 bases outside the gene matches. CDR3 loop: CASSIGTGSSGANVLTF. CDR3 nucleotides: TGTGCCAGTAGTATTGGGACAGGGTCCTCTGGGGCCAACGTCCTGACTTTC.

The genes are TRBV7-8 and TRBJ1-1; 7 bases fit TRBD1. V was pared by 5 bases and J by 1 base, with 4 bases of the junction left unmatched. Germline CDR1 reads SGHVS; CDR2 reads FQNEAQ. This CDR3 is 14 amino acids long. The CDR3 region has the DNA TGTGCCAGCAGCACTTGGACAGGGAACACTGAAGCTTTCTTT. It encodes CASSTWTGNTEAFF.

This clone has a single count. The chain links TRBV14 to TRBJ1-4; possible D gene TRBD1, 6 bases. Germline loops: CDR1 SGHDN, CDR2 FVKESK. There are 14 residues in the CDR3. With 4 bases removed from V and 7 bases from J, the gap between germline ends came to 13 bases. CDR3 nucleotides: TGTGCCAGCAGCCCCCGTGTGGGGGCTGAAAAACTGTTTTTT. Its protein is CASSPRVGAEKLFF. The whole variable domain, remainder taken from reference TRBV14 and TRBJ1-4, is EAGVTQFPSHSVIEKGQTVTLRCDPISGHDNLYWYRRVMGKEIKFLLHFVKESKQDESGMPNNRFLAERTGGTYSTLKVQPAELEDSGVYFCASSPRVGAEKLFFGSGTQLSVL.

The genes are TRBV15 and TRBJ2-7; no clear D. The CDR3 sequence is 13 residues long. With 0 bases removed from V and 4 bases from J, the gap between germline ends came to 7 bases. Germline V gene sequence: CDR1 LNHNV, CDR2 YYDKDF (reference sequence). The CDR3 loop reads CATSRDPLYEQYF. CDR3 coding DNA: TGTGCCACCAGCAGAGATCCCTTGTACGAGCAGTACTTC.

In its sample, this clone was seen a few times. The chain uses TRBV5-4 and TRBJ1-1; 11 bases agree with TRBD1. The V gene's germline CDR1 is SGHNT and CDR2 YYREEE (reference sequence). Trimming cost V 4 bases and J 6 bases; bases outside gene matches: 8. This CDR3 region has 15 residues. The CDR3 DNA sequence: TGTGCCAGCAGCATGTGGGACAGGGGGTTCGCTGAAGCTTTCTTT. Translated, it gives CASSMWDRGFAEAFF.

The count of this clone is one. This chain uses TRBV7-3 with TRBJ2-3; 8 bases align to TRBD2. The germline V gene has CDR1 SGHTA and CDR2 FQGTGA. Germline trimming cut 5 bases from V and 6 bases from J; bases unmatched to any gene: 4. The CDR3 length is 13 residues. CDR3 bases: TGTGCCAGCAGCCCCCGGGGGGGGGATACGCAGTATTTT. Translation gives CASSPRGGDTQYF.

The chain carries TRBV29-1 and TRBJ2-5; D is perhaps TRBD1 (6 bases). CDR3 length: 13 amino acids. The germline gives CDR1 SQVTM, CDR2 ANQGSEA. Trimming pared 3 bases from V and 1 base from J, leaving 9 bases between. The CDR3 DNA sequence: TGCAGCGTTGATAAGGGGGTCCAAGAGACCCAGTACTTC. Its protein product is CSVDKGVQETQYF.

The CDR3 sequence: CASKQGLAGSYNEQFF. CDR3 DNA: TGTGCCAGTAAGCAGGGACTAGCGGGATCCTACAATGAGCAGTTCTTC. This chain links TRBV19 with TRBJ2-1; TRBD2 matches at 13 bases. The length of the CDR3 is 16 residues. The V gene's germline CDR1 is LNHDA and CDR2 SQIVND (reference sequence). Trimming at V came to 7 bases and at J to 1 base, leaving 4 bases not matched to a gene. The complete variable domain, with remaining parts taken from reference TRBV19 and TRBJ2-1, reads DGGITQSPKYLFRKEGQNVTLSCEQNLNHDAMYWYRQDPGQGLRLIYYSQIVNDFQKGDIAEGYSVSREKKESFPLTVTSAQKNPTAFYLCASKQGLAGSYNEQFFGPGTRLTVL.

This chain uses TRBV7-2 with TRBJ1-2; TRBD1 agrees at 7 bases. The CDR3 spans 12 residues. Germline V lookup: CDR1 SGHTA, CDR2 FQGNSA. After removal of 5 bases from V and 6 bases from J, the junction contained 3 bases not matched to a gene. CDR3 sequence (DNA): TGTGCCAGCAGCGGGACAGTCCATGGCTACACCTTC. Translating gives CASSGTVHGYTF.